The 23 T cell receptor beta chains presented below share a single source sample, sequenced in a study of blood T cell repertoires in COVID-19. Profiling relied on immunoSEQ multiplex PCR, and the TCRdb table lists in-frame clones only, not all of them. Of fewer than 350,000 clones in the sample, around 87% are singletons; the top ten hold roughly 8%. The sequenced sample was peripheral blood. All receptors derive from a woman in her 50s who had recovered from COVID-19.

The genes are TRBV10-3 and TRBJ1-2; 9 bases map to TRBD1. Per the germline V gene, CDR1 is ENHRY and CDR2 is SYGVKD. V lost 6 bases and J lost 4; bases outside the gene matches: 3. This CDR3 is built from 13 residues. The CDR3, as DNA: TGTGCCATCAGGGGGGACAGGGTCTATGGCTACACCTTC. Translation gives CAIRGDRVYGYTF.

This CDR3 reads CAWSLGLGGANVLTF. The CDR3 nucleotides are TGTGCCTGGAGTCTGGGGCTAGGTGGGGCCAACGTCCTGACTTTC. The chain links TRBV30 to TRBJ2-6; D is perhaps TRBD1 (5 bases). V was clipped by 2 bases and J by 3 bases, with 11 bases between them. CDR3 length equals 15 residues. Germline V lookup: CDR1 GTSNPN, CDR2 SVGIG (reference sequence). The whole variable domain, filled in from reference TRBV30 and TRBJ2-6, reads SQTIHQWPATLVQPVGSPLSLECTVEGTSNPNLYWYRQAAGRGLQLLFYSVGIGQISSEVPQNLSASRPQDRQFILSSKKLLLSDSGFYLCAWSLGLGGANVLTFGAGSRLTVL.

This sequence joins TRBV7-8 and TRBJ1-6, with 10 nucleotides matching TRBD1. The junction had 9 bases not matched to a gene; V was cut back by 6 bases and J by 7 bases. The CDR3 extends over 16 amino acids. Germline V lookup: CDR1 SGHVS, CDR2 FQNEAQ. CDR3 sequence: CASSNLPGQGNSPLHF. CDR3 nucleotide sequence: TGTGCCAGCAGTAACCTCCCGGGACAGGGGAATTCACCCCTCCACTTT.

A single count supports this clone. The rearrangement links TRBV29-1 to TRBJ2-3, with 7 bases identical to TRBD2. J was trimmed by 4 bases and V by 7 bases; bases with no gene match: 11. CDR1 is SQVTM and CDR2 is ANQGSEA in the germline V gene. CDR3 size: 14 residues. CDR3 in amino acids: CSASGRVLPDTQYF. In DNA, the CDR3 is TGCAGCGCATCTGGGAGGGTTTTACCAGATACGCAGTATTTT.

This clone has a single count. The rearrangement uses TRBV10-3 and TRBJ2-7; D ambiguous. This CDR3 spans 14 amino acids. V gave up 6 bases and J gave up 3 bases, with 15 bases separating them. Looked up from germline, CDR1 is ENHRY and CDR2 is SYGVKD. For the CDR3, the DNA is TGTGCCATCAGAGGCAGCGACGCCCTCTACGAGCAGTACTTC. Translated: CAIRGSDALYEQYF.

This clone was seen a few times. The chain uses TRBV5-4 and TRBJ1-2; perhaps TRBD1 as D (6 bases). The CDR3 totals 13 residues. V gave up 3 bases and J gave up 2 bases, with 8 bases separating them. Germline CDR1 reads SGHNT; CDR2 reads YYREEE (reference sequence). The CDR3: CASSSQGNYGYTF. The CDR3 bases are TGTGCCAGCAGCTCCCAGGGGAACTATGGCTACACCTTC. The full variable domain, completed using reference TRBV5-4 and TRBJ1-2, is ETGVTQSPTHLIKTRGQQVTLRCSSQSGHNTVSWYQQALGQGPQFIFQYYREEENGRGNFPPRFSGLQFPNYSSELNVNALELDDSALYLCASSSQGNYGYTFGSGTRLTVV.

The chain joins TRBV7-2 to TRBJ2-7, with 8 bases aligning to TRBD1. The CDR3 consists of 15 residues. V lost 5 bases and J lost 5; bases outside the gene matches: 11. CDR1 and CDR2 (germline): SGHTA, FQGNSA. DNA for the CDR3: TGTGCCAGCAGCCAGGTAGGGGACAGGCAGCACGAGCAGTACTTC. Its protein is CASSQVGDRQHEQYF.

The chain links TRBV27 to TRBJ2-3; 10 bases agree with TRBD1. The CDR3 loop spans 16 amino acids. Germline values: CDR1 MNHEY, CDR2 SMNVEV (reference sequence). V lost 4 bases to trimming and J lost 7 bases; unmatched junction nucleotides: 11. The CDR3 reads CASSSTGTGVSNTQYF. Written as DNA, the CDR3 is TGTGCCAGCAGTTCCACCGGGACAGGGGTGTCAAATACGCAGTATTTT.

This clone has just one count. CDR3 in DNA: TGTGCCATCAGTGAGTCGTTTTCCAGAACTAACTATGGCTACACCTTC. Its translation: CAISESFSRTNYGYTF. The V call is TRBV10-3, the J call TRBJ1-2; D gene uncertain. Trimming took 0 bases from V and 0 from J, leaving 11 bases between them. The germline gives CDR1 ENHRY, CDR2 SYGVKD. The CDR3 is 16 residues long.

The chain links TRBV5-1 to TRBJ1-1; D is unclear. CDR3 length equals 13 residues. Germline V gene sequence: CDR1 SGHRS, CDR2 YFSETQ. Between the trimmed V and J ends, which lost 5 bases and 6 bases, there was a span of 14 bases. The CDR3 DNA is TGCGCCAGCAGGCCCCCGGGTAGCCCTGAAGCTTTCTTT. Its protein is CASRPPGSPEAFF. Complete variable domain (other parts from reference TRBV5-1 and TRBJ1-1): KAGVTQTPRYLIKTRGQQVTLSCSPISGHRSVSWYQQTPGQGLQFLFEYFSETQRNKGNFPGRFSGRQFSNSRSEMNVSTLELGDSALYLCASRPPGSPEAFFGQGTRLTVV.

The rearrangement links TRBV28 to TRBJ1-1; no definite D call. V lost 8 bases to trimming and J lost 0 bases, with 16 bases between them. The CDR3 runs to 15 residues. The germline V gene has CDR1 MDHEN and CDR2 SYDVKM. This CDR3 is CASGSPGIMNTEAFF. The CDR3 DNA follows: TGTGCCAGCGGATCCCCGGGAATCATGAACACTGAAGCTTTCTTT.

As to this clone: Its ends do not fully match the called genes, so a read error is possible. This sequence joins TRBV28 and TRBJ2-2; 7 bases fit TRBD1. CDR1 is MDHEN and CDR2 is SYDVKM in the germline V gene. The CDR3 covers 14 residues. The CDR3 DNA follows: TGTGCCAGCAGTTTACTGACAGGGATTCCCGAGCGGTTTTTT. Translated, it gives CASSLLTGIPERFF.

The chain combines TRBV24-1 with TRBJ1-2; 7 bases line up with TRBD1. The V gene end was trimmed by 3 bases and the J gene end by 2 bases; junction bases not matched to a gene: 2. Germline V gives CDR1 KGHDR, CDR2 SFDVKD. The CDR3 has 14 residues. The CDR3 DNA reads TGTGCCACCAGTGATCCAGGGGGAAACTATGGCTACACCTTC. It codes for CATSDPGGNYGYTF.

The chain employs TRBV7-2 and TRBJ1-6; D might be TRBD1 (5 bases). Between the trimmed V and J ends, which lost 5 bases and 0 bases, there was a span of 17 bases. CDR3 length: 18 residues. The V gene's germline CDR1 is SGHTA and CDR2 FQGNSA. The CDR3 DNA follows: TGTGCCAGCAGCCAAGGGGCAGTTTTGAGCTCCTATAATTCACCCCTCCACTTT. Amino acids: CASSQGAVLSSYNSPLHF. The full variable domain, its missing parts supplied by reference TRBV7-2 and TRBJ1-6, is GAGVSQSPSNKVTEKGKDVELRCDPISGHTALYWYRQSLGQGLEFLIYFQGNSAPDKSGLPSDRFSAERTGGSVSTLTIQRTQQEDSAVYLCASSQGAVLSSYNSPLHFGNGTRLTVT.

The rearrangement joins TRBV12-5 to TRBJ2-3, with D possibly being TRBD2 (6 bases). There are 14 residues in the CDR3. The germline V gene encodes CDR1 LGHNT and CDR2 FRNRAP. V lost 5 bases and J 0 bases, leaving 9 bases between the germline ends. CDR3 loop: CASGPGGSTDTQYF. DNA for the CDR3: TGTGCTAGTGGTCCAGGAGGGAGCACAGATACGCAGTATTTT.

The V and J genes are TRBV18 and TRBJ1-2; a possible D gene is TRBD1 (6 bases). Per germline, CDR1 KGHSH and CDR2 LQKENI. The CDR3 consists of 13 residues. V lost 3 bases and J 8 bases, leaving 13 bases between the germline ends. The CDR3 region is CASSPTGPRGYTF. The CDR3 DNA reads as TGTGCCAGCTCACCTACAGGGCCGCGGGGCTACACCTTC.

The chain has TRBV3-1 (or the pseudogene TRBV3-2) and TRBJ2-5, with D unresolved. From germline, CDR1 is LGHDT and CDR2 YNNKEL (reference sequence). CDR3 length equals 13 residues. V was trimmed by 1 base and J by 7 bases, leaving 10 bases between them. CDR3 sequence: CASSQALAMTQYF. The CDR3 DNA reads as TGTGCCAGCAGCCAAGCCCTCGCGATGACCCAGTACTTC.

The chain uses TRBV6-5 and TRBJ1-2; TRBD1 is a possible D gene (5 bases). Germline CDR1 and CDR2: MNHEY and SVGAGI. Trimming removed 2 bases at V and 7 bases at J, with 8 bases between. The length of the CDR3 is 12 residues. CDR3 nucleotide sequence: TGTGCCAGCAGTTACCGCGGGGCTGGCTACACCTTC. Translated: CASSYRGAGYTF.

The CDR3 DNA follows: TGTGCCAGCAGTTTTAGTATTGGTACTGATAAAGAGACCCAGTACTTC. The encoded protein is CASSFSIGTDKETQYF. The genes are TRBV28 and TRBJ2-5; no definite D call. Trimming took 3 bases from V and 3 from J, leaving 17 bases between them. Germline V gene sequence: CDR1 MDHEN, CDR2 SYDVKM. The CDR3 has 16 residues. The variable domain in full, with the rest retrieved from reference TRBV28 and TRBJ2-5, is DVKVTQSSRYLVKRTGEKVFLECVQDMDHENMFWYRQDPGLGLRLIYFSYDVKMKEKGDIPEGYSVSREKKERFSLILESASTNQTSMYLCASSFSIGTDKETQYFGPGTRLLVL.

This clone was detected only once. The chain carries TRBV19 and TRBJ1-2, with D maybe TRBD1 (5 bases). Germline V gene lookup returns CDR1 LNHDA and CDR2 SQIVND (reference sequence). V lost 3 bases and J 4 bases, leaving 18 bases between the germline ends. This CDR3 comprises 16 residues. The CDR3 DNA reads as TGTGCCAGTAGTATGGCAGGCGTTTCTAGGGGCTATGGCTACACCTTC. Amino acid sequence: CASSMAGVSRGYGYTF.

This clone was observed a single time. The rearrangement uses TRBV9 and TRBJ1-2; weak D call: TRBD1 (6 bases). V was trimmed by 0 bases and J by 7 bases, leaving 10 bases between them. CDR3 size: 13 residues. Germline V gene sequence: CDR1 SGDLS, CDR2 YYNGEE. Here the CDR3 DNA reads TGTGCCAGCAGCGTAGCAAAAGGGGGTGGCTACACCTTC. Its translation: CASSVAKGGGYTF. Drawing the rest from reference TRBV9 and TRBJ1-2, the complete variable domain is DSGVTQTPKHLITATGQRVTLRCSPRSGDLSVYWYQQSLDQGLQFLIQYYNGEERAKGNILERFSAQQFPDLHSELNLSSLELGDSALYFCASSVAKGGGYTFGSGTRLTVV.

This clone was seen a single time. The chain links TRBV7-2 to TRBJ2-7; D gene ambiguous. V lost 1 base, J lost 0 bases, and 7 bases lay in between. The germline CDR1 and CDR2 sequences are SGHTA and FQGNSA. The CDR3 runs 14 residues. The CDR3 DNA is TGTGCCAGCAGCTTAGACTTTTCCTCCTACGAGCAGTACTTC. It yields the protein CASSLDFSSYEQYF. Full variable domain (outside the CDR3, taken from reference TRBV7-2 and TRBJ2-7): GAGVSQSPSNKVTEKGKDVELRCDPISGHTALYWYRQSLGQGLEFLIYFQGNSAPDKSGLPSDRFSAERTGGSVSTLTIQRTQQEDSAVYLCASSLDFSSYEQYFGPGTRLTVT.

The J gene is TRBJ2-3, the V gene TRBV5-1; the match to TRBD1 covers 8 bases. The junction had 1 base not matched to a gene; V was cut back by 4 bases and J by 3 bases. CDR3 length: 13 amino acids. Germline CDR1 is SGHRS and CDR2 is YFSETQ. CDR3 DNA: TGCGCCAGCAGCCGGACAGGGACAGATACGCAGTATTTT. This codes for CASSRTGTDTQYF.